This TCR beta chain was recovered during a study of beta chain features in type 1 diabetes. Study-level points and caveats: When cDNA is sequenced, cells with high TCR expression could be over-represented. Any HLA type influence on TCRB rearrangement was left unresolved here. Reduced insertions and increased deletions marked VDJ junctions in type 1 diabetes patients.

In all sorted populations, purity surpassed 98%. TCRB transcripts that were expressed got sequenced, as all of the isolated RNA had been reverse transcribed. Produced via immunoSEQ multiplex PCR; TCRdb's table is partial and in-frame only. The top ten hold roughly 0.066% of the sample, which has a few hundred thousand clones, approximately 30% seen once. V lost 4 bases to trimming and J lost 0 bases, with 11 bases between them. The CDR3 totals 15 residues. The V gene's germline CDR1 is SGHTA and CDR2 FQGNSA. Concerning this clone: The antigen remains undetermined.

The TCR sequence derives from a man between 18 and 29 years old in good health. V is TRBV7-2 and J is TRBJ2-3; D is perhaps TRBD2 (6 bases). What was sequenced was naive CD4+ T cells from blood. The CDR3 region is CASSSIAASTDTQYF. DNA of the CDR3: TGTGCCAGCAGCTCTATAGCGGCTAGCACAGATACGCAGTATTTT. The whole variable domain, remainder taken from reference TRBV7-2 and TRBJ2-3, is GAGVSQSPSNKVTEKGKDVELRCDPISGHTALYWYRQSLGQGLEFLIYFQGNSAPDKSGLPSDRFSAERTGGSVSTLTIQRTQQEDSAVYLCASSSIAASTDTQYFGPGTRLTVL.